What follows are 7 T cell receptor beta chains derived from one specimen sequenced in a study of T cell responses to AZD1222 COVID-19 vaccine. Sequencing used immunoSEQ multiplex PCR; TCRdb keeps in-frame clones, though not all of them. The sample comprises some 82,000 clones, around 90% of which are singletons, and around 5% rests with the top ten. The sample consisted of peripheral blood, taken on day 0 of AZD1222 vaccination. These receptors were obtained from an adult in good health.

The V and J genes are TRBV12-3 or TRBV12-4 and TRBJ1-1; D unclear. Trimming took off 3 bases at V and 7 bases at J, with 9 bases between the two ends. This CDR3 is 12 amino acids long. CDR3 in amino acids: CASSFVSSEAFF. DNA of the CDR3: TGTGCCAGCAGTTTCGTGTCGAGTGAAGCTTTCTTT.

This clone was found a few times. The chain couples TRBV9 to TRBJ1-2; 7 positions match TRBD1. This CDR3 is built from 14 residues. Germline V CDR1 and CDR2: SGDLS, YYNGEE. V was pared by 3 bases and J by 4 bases, with 6 bases of the junction left unmatched. CDR3 nucleotides: TGTGCCAGCAGCGACCCGACAGGGCTCTATGGCTACACCTTC. Translating it yields CASSDPTGLYGYTF.

The chain links TRBV11-3 to TRBJ1-1, with 8 positions matching TRBD1. The trim removed 4 bases at V and 1 base at J, leaving 5 bases unmatched. The CDR3 extends over 15 amino acids. CDR1 SGHNT and CDR2 YENEEA come from the germline V gene. DNA for the CDR3: TGTGCCAGCAGCTGGACAGACAGGGGGAACACTGAAGCTTTCTTT. It specifies CASSWTDRGNTEAFF.

V and J are TRBV19 and TRBJ1-1; no reliable D call. The CDR3 is 15 residues long. Trimming removed 3 bases from V and 1 base from J, with 12 bases in between. Germline CDR1 LNHDA, CDR2 SQIVND (reference sequence). CDR3 coding DNA: TGTGCCAGTAGTATCTGGGGAGTGGCGAACACTGAAGCTTTCTTT. Translation gives CASSIWGVANTEAFF.

The V gene is TRBV6-2 or TRBV6-3, the J gene TRBJ1-1; no clear D. Germline V CDR1 and CDR2: MNHEY, SVGEGT. This CDR3 region has 13 residues. The ends were cut back, 2 bases at V and 0 bases at J, with 4 bases in the middle. The CDR3 DNA reads TGTGCCAGCAGTTACGGCATGAACACTGAAGCTTTCTTT. This encodes CASSYGMNTEAFF.

This clone was observed a single time. The chain uses TRBV30 and TRBJ2-1, with D possibly matching TRBD2 (6 bases). Trimming stripped 5 bases from V and 1 base from J, with 12 bases between. Germline V lookup: CDR1 GTSNPN, CDR2 SVGIG (reference sequence). The CDR3 runs 14 residues. In DNA form, the CDR3 reads TGTGCCTGGGCCAATGGAGGGTCCTACAATGAGCAGTTCTTC. Translating gives CAWANGGSYNEQFF.

This clone was observed a single time. The chain couples TRBV18 to TRBJ1-5, with D unclear. The germline CDR1 and CDR2 sequences are KGHSH and LQKENI. The CDR3 spans 17 residues. The ends were cut back, 0 bases at V and 1 base at J, with 13 bases in the middle. DNA for the CDR3: TGTGCCAGCTCACCACCTTCTATCGGACGGAGCAATCAGCCCCAGCATTTT. Translation gives CASSPPSIGRSNQPQHF.